This T cell receptor (beta chain) was captured by sequencing in a study of cytomegalovirus exposure and HLA in healthy donors. Worth noting for this clone: Other DNA sequences in the same sample also yield this CDR3.

V was shortened by 8 bases and J by 5 bases, with 17 bases between the two germline ends. The CDR3 totals 13 residues. Germline CDR1 and CDR2: SGHKS and YYEKEE (reference sequence). Researchers ran the PCR with 60 Vbeta and 13 Jbeta primers. Generated by immunoSEQ multiplex PCR, the TCRdb table keeps only in-frame clones and is missing some. This table holds more than 60,000 clones, approximately 74% found once. This chain joins TRBV5-5 and TRBJ2-7; D is possibly TRBD1 (6 bases). The sequenced sample was PBMCs. This sequence was found in a man in his forties or fifties in good health and CMV-seropositive. The CDR3, as DNA: TGTGCCAGTAGTTACAGGGTAGGCAACGAGCAGTACTTC. Its protein product is CASSYRVGNEQYF.